This T cell receptor (beta chain) was observed in a study of cytomegalovirus exposure and HLA in healthy donors (dated by TCRdb to about 2017). A note on the overall study: An earlier analysis of roughly 610 of the donors reported 250 to 300 Gb of sequence data and 117 million unique TCR beta sequences obtained from about 200 million T cells. Because of strong linkage in the cohort, 4 to 6 DR-DQ haplotypes were treated as single units for association and clustering. The later analysis used no new phenotypic data to find candidate immune exposures, relying instead on TCR beta sequences and their occurrence across donors. In an earlier analysis of around 540 of the donors, high-throughput TCR beta sequencing was used to judge whether each TCR beta V gene segment behaved as functional or pseudogenic. Among some 400 genotyped donors of the cohort, an average of around 240,000 unique TCR beta nucleotide sequences were sequenced per donor, approximately 20% of them non-productive. HLA typing covered class I and class II loci at four-digit resolution. An early release covering just under 650 HLA-typed donors comprised 300 to 350 gigabases of sequencing data and around 80 million unique TCR sequences. The study aimed to test whether cataloging public T cell receptors could reveal signatures of past pathogen exposure. Donor age, sex, ethnicity and CMV serostatus were collected together with the repertoire data. A later analysis re-analyzed previously published TCR beta repertoires from 660 or so donors and added high-resolution HLA genotyping to study TCR occurrence patterns. The T cell repertoires of some 700 subjects were profiled by immunosequencing and related to cytomegalovirus serostatus. In a later genetic analysis, genome-wide SNP genotypes for about 55% of the roughly 700 donors were used, and that subset was treated as a discovery cohort. Besides the first cohort of roughly 700 subjects, a separate validation cohort made up of over 100 different subjects was used. High-throughput TCR immunosequencing, statistical association of individual TCRs with disease status, and machine learning were combined to predict cytomegalovirus infection status. The number of typed donors differed by locus: about 629-640 for A, B, C, DRB1 and DQB1; some 540 for DQA1; 606 for DPA1; and roughly 490 for DPB1. Of the approximately 400 genotyped donors, roughly 80% fell in the genetic ancestry cluster associated with self-reported Caucasian donors. Every discovery cohort repertoire had been produced on one sequencing platform.

The library was prepared using the immunoSEQ multiplex PCR assay. For the multiplex PCR, a mixture combining 60 forward primers for TCR Vbeta segments and 13 reverse primers for TCR Jbeta segments was used. A multiplex PCR assay on genomic DNA amplified the CDR3 region of rearranged TCR beta genes. Amplified TCR beta libraries were sequenced as 87-base-pair reads on the Illumina HiSeq System. Under the source paper's analysis protocol: A later analysis counted some 80 million unique TCR beta chains across the 650 to 800 repertoires, and roughly 11 million of these chains were shared by at least two donors. Raw reads were error-corrected and collapsed into unique sequences with a nearest-neighbor algorithm that merged closely related sequences to remove PCR and sequencing errors. Alignment of CDR3 sequences to IMGT reference sequences was used to assign V, D and J gene segments. For a sequence to be retained, a match of at least six nucleotides was required to both a V gene segment and a J gene segment. A rearrangement counted as productive if the CDR3 had no stop codons and remained in frame with V and J, and every other rearrangement counted as non-productive. CDR3 was defined according to IMGT convention as the region running from the second conserved V-encoded cysteine to the conserved J-encoded phenylalanine. Sequences without an unambiguous match to a single V gene segment were excluded from the earlier analysis of almost 600 of the donors. An earlier analysis of a few hundred of the donors classified V segments as functional when productive rearrangements were above 56.7% and as segregating when the standard deviation between donors was above 5%. A statistical classification framework was built for diagnosing cytomegalovirus status from the catalog of TCR beta chain sequences. V and J gene assignment, in a later analysis, came from comparing TCR nucleotide sequences with IMGT/GENE-DB human TR gene sequences. In a later analysis, CDR3 sequences and most-parsimonious VDJ recombination scenarios were assigned using the TCRdist pipeline. In a later analysis, each TCR beta chain was defined by its CDR3 amino acid sequence together with its V-gene family, and reads lacking a unique V-gene family were excluded. In a later analysis, around 600 highly shared, low-generation-probability nucleotide sequences were removed to address suspected cross-contamination and a sequencing artifact. In a later analysis, a clonal expansion index was calculated for each public chain from normalized within-repertoire ranks of inferred template counts. In a later analysis, generation probabilities were computed using a VDJ recombination model fitted to out-of-frame rearrangements, and the results were checked against IGoR. In a later analysis, TCR-TCR, TCR-HLA and TCR-CMV co-occurrence was scored with hypergeometric tests, and a repertoire-size bias correction was applied to TCR pairs. A later analysis estimated false discovery rates by permuting HLA or CMV assignments 20 times. In a later analysis, co-occurring TCRs were grouped using DBSCAN, and TCRdist sequence similarity was added for clustering within HLA-allele-positive subsets. Co-occurrence clustering excluded repertoires with fewer than 30,000 or more than 120,000 public chains, plus five with anomalous nucleotide sharing. Held by TCRdb, this immuneACCESS table contains in-frame sequences only and omits some clones. Under half of the omission traces to an unresolved V gene where checked; the cause of the rest is unknown. That table furnishes V, J and clone size, whereas the DNA furnished D and trimming. For this sample the table gives more than 200,000 clones, of which more than 75% were detected only once. Roughly 5.5% of the sample is held by the ten biggest clonotypes.

Points on this clone: The clone's antigen remains unknown. There are no base qualities to consult, and no much larger clone falls within one base.

The cohort was made up of roughly 670 healthy bone marrow donors. All cohort members were sampled while nominally healthy, although unrecorded immune exposures were likely present. The donor was CMV seropositive and belonged to the group of 250 to 300 seropositive cohort members. Every donor gave a peripheral blood sample, and the peripheral blood mononuclear cells from that sample were used for TCR beta sequencing. The Qiagen DNeasy Blood Extraction Kit was used to extract genomic DNA from the blood cell samples. What the authors observed across the whole study: Most TCR sequences were observed very rarely across donors, whereas some public TCRs were present in many individuals. About 15 rarely observed V segments, including chromosome 9 orphons, were excluded from the earlier analysis of approximately 500 of the donors because counts were too low. Because some donors lacked HLA typing at each locus, the association tests relied only on the typed subset. In an earlier analysis of approximately 590 of the donors, most TCR beta V segments appeared in productive rearrangements about 87% or about 30% of the time, broadly matching IMGT annotations. Roughly uniform sequencing depth across donors was assumed in presence/absence analyses, although this assumption may not hold. In a later analysis, TCR association rates were found to vary across HLA loci, with the most associated TCRs seen for DRB1 alleles and the fewest for HLA-C alleles. A few of the identified cytomegalovirus-associated TCR beta chains were confirmed in vitro to be specific for cytomegalovirus antigens. A later analysis associated some 17,000 TCR beta sequences with specific HLA alleles at a false discovery rate of 0.05. The sequencing pipeline was judged likely to have produced a cluster of highly shared sequence variants as a technical artifact. A total of fewer than 200 TCR beta chains were listed by the study as associated with cytomegalovirus. The cohort was sequenced for TCR beta chains only, and without alpha or paired-chain data the features that could be detected were limited. In a later analysis, most CMV-associated TCR beta chains were found to appear HLA-restricted, with HLA associations seemingly driven largely by CMV exposure. Compared with the approximately 670-donor mean, donors in an Asian-associated ancestry cluster had fewer N-insertions in productive TCRs, according to a later genetic analysis. In a later analysis, HLA-associated TCR beta chains were found to be more clonally expanded and to have lower generation probabilities than equally common non-associated chains. CMV serostatus was the only immune exposure information available for the cohort. A later genetic analysis associated a missense DCLRE1C variant with V-gene and J-gene trimming of TCR beta chains, and an independent cohort replicated the association. The authors suggested that the approach could potentially be generalized to other disease states and immunological phenotypes. A later analysis reported that several top co-occurrence clusters appeared linked to parvovirus B19, influenza, CMV and Epstein-Barr virus. Linkage disequilibrium might explain the correlated functional status among segregating V segments, but an unknown experimental factor could not be excluded. In both the original and validation cohorts, the classifier was reported to diagnose cytomegalovirus status with high specificity and sensitivity. A further reported finding was that TCR beta sequences accurately predicted the HLA-A and HLA-B alleles for most subjects in the first cohort. Assigning TCR associations to individual alleles was difficult when HLA alleles, especially DR and DQ, strongly co-occurred.

The origin of this receptor is a man aged 35 to 55 in good health and CMV-seropositive. Sequences were obtained from PBMCs.

In nucleotides, the sequence is TGCGCCAGCAGTGAGTCGATGGGACTTCCCTACGAGCAGTACTTC. It is translated as CASSESMGLPYEQYF. The chain was built from TRBV10-1 and TRBJ2-5, and possibly TRBD2, on 6 matching bases. The J call may be faulty, since TRBJ2-7 better matches the DNA end. The CDR3 starts with the cysteine, ends with the phenylalanine, and has 15 residues. Kept here is only the CDR3 DNA, which spans 45 bases and is read in frame from base 1. Looking up the germline V gene (reference sequence) yields CDR1 WNHNN and CDR2 SYGVQD.